This record concerns one T cell receptor (beta chain) sequence. Its antigen is unidentified. PCR involved 60 Vbeta and 13 Jbeta primers. Original processing methods: Roughly 81 million unique TCR beta chains, 8.5 million to 14 million shared, were counted in a later analysis. Profiling relied on immunoSEQ multiplex PCR, and the TCRdb table lists in-frame clones only, not all of them. That table furnishes V, J and clone size, whereas the DNA furnished D and trimming. The table lists some 200,000 clones, about 81% of them singletons, with 2.5% to 3.5% in the top ten. This sample stems from a study of cytomegalovirus exposure and HLA in healthy donors. Study context: The study placed 80% to 90% of its 350 to 450 genotyped donors in the Caucasian-associated ancestry cluster. Points from the study as a whole: Cytomegalovirus association was listed for about 160 TCR beta chains. Most TCRs appeared rarely, but some public TCRs recurred in many donors.

Trimming removed 1 base at V and 4 bases at J, with 14 bases between. The CDR3 extends over 15 amino acids. Germline CDR1 MNHEY, CDR2 SMNVEV (reference sequence). The chain couples TRBV27 to TRBJ2-7, with D perhaps matching TRBD1 (6 bases). The receptor was derived from a woman in her thirties or forties in good health and CMV-seronegative. Source material: PBMCs. The CDR3 nucleotides read TGTGCCAGCAGTTTATTGGGGGCGAATCTGTACGAGCAGTACTTC. Protein product: CASSLLGANLYEQYF.